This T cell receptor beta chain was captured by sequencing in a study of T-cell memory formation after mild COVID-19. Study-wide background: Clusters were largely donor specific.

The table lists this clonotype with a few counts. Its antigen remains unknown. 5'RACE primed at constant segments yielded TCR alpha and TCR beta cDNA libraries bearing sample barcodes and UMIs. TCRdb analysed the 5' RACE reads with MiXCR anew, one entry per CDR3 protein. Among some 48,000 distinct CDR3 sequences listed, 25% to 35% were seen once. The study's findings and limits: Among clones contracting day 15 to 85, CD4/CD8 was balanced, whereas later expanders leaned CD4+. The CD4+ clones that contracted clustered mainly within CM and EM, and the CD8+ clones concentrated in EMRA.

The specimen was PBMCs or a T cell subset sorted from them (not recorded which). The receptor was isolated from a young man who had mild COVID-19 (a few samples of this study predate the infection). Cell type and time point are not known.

The CDR3 loop is CASSESVGAMNTEAFF. The CDR3 nucleotides are TGTGCCAGCAGTGAAAGCGTGGGGGCCATGAACACTGAAGCTTTCTTT. The chain employs TRBV6-1 and TRBJ1-1, with a weak D call TRBD1 (6 bases). V shed 2 bases and J shed 0 bases, with 13 bases lying between them. CDR3 length equals 16 residues. The V gene's germline CDR1 is MNHNS and CDR2 SASEGT.